This T cell receptor beta chain was profiled in a study of identical twins. This CDR3 comprises 13 residues. CDR1 is SGDLS, CDR2 YYNGEE, per germline. With 3 bases removed from V and 5 bases from J, the gap between germline ends came to 10 bases. Healthy Caucasians made up all donors. In this sample, this clonotype turned up many times. Template switching added a universal primer site; cDNA carried unique molecular identifiers. TCRdb ran MiXCR on the 5' RACE reads and lists one entry per CDR3 protein. The sample lists 700,000 or so distinct CDR3 sequences, 8.6% occurring once. The same specimen was also included in a second study, on yellow fever vaccine responses in identical twins.

This TCR came from a woman in her late teens or twenties in good health. The rearrangement links TRBV9 to TRBJ2-3; the D gene is possibly TRBD2 (7 bases). Sequencing was done on a sample of PBMCs. CDR3 bases: TGTGCCAGCAGCGGGGGGGGCCGAGATACGCAGTATTTT. This sequence encodes CASSGGGRDTQYF.